This T cell receptor (beta chain) was identified during a study of human T cells and chemical hapten exposure. V gave up 1 base and J gave up 2 bases; unmatched junction bases: 4. CDR3 length equals 17 residues. Germline-derived CDR1 and CDR2 are SEHNR and FQNEAQ (reference sequence). The time point was: patch test 3, about 24 weeks after DPC sensitization. Documented treatment: therapeutic diphenylcyclopropenone sensitization with weekly scalp DPC. This clonotype has only a few counts. As handled by the study authors: Individual samples carried between about 23,224 and 690,600 TCRs, with more than 95,000 as the median. TCRdb reprocessed the RACE reads via MiXCR and lists one record per CDR3 protein. V and J calls and clone size were set by TCRdb, not the authors. This sample has 97,000 or so distinct CDR3 sequences; 25% to 30% occur once, and the top ten carry 9% to 12%.

The V gene is TRBV7-9, the J gene TRBJ2-3, with 12 positions matching TRBD2. This TCR derives from a man between 35 and 55 years old with alopecia areata. Some clones in this sample may be carry-over from other donors' samples. The starting material was whole blood, obtained in connection with sensitization to the hapten diphenylcyclopropenone (DPC). DNA of the CDR3: TGTGCCAGCAGCTTAGGACTAGCGGGAGCCCACACAGATACGCAGTATTTT. It is translated as CASSLGLAGAHTDTQYF.